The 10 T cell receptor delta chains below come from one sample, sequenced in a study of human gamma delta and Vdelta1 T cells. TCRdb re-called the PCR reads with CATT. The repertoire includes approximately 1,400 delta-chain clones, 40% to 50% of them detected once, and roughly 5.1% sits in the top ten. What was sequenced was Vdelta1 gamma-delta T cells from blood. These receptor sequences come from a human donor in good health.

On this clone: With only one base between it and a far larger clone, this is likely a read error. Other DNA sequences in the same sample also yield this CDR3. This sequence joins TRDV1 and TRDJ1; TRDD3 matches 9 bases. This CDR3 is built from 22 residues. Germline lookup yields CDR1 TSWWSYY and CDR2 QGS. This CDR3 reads CALGELVLLSGGWSVRADKLIF. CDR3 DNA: TGTGCTCTTGGGGAACTAGTCCTACTATCTGGGGGATGGAGTGTTCGTGCCGATAAACTCATCTTC.

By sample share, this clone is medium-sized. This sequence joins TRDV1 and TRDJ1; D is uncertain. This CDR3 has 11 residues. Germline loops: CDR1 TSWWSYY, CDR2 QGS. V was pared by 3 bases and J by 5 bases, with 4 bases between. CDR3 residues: CALGDTDKLIF. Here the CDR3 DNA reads TGTGCTCTTGGGGATACTGATAAACTCATCTTT.

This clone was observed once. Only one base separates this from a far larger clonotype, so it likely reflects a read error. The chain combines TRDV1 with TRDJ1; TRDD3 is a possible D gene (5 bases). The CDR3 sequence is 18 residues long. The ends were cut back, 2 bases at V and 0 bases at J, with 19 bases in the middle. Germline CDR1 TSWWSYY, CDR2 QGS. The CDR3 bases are TGTGCTCTTGGGGAATTGGAAGATAAGTTGGGGTACACCGATAAACTCATCTTT. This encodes CALGELEDKLGYTDKLIF.

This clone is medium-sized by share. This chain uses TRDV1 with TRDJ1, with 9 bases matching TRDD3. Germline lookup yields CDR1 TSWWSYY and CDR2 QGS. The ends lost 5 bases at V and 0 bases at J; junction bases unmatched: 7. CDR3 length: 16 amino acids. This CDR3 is CALGTQGIRDTDKLIF. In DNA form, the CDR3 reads TGTGCTCTTGGGACCCAGGGGATACGCGACACCGATAAACTCATCTTT.

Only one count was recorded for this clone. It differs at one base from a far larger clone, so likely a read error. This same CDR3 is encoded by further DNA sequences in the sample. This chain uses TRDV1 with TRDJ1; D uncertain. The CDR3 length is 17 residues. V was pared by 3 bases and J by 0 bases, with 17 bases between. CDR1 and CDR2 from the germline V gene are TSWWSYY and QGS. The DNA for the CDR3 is TGTGCTCTTGGGGATTATTTTATCCGACCCTACACCGATAAACTCATCTTT. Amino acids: CALGDYFIRPYTDKLIF.

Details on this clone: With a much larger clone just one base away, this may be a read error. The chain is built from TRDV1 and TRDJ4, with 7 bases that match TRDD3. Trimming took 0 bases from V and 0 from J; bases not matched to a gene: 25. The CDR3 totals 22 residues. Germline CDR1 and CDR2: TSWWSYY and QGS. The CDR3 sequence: CALGELRSSYTGAIEGARPLIF. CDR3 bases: TGTGCTCTTGGGGAACTTAGATCGTCGTATACTGGGGCCATCGAGGGGGCCAGACCCCTGATCTTT.

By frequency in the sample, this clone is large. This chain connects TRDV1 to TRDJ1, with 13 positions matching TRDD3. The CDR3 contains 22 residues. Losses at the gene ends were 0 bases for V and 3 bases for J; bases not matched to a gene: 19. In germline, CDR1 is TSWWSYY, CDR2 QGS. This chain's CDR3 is CALGELGLPRPYWGIRADKLIF. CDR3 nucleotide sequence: TGTGCTCTTGGGGAACTGGGGCTTCCCCGCCCGTACTGGGGGATACGCGCCGATAAACTCATCTTT.

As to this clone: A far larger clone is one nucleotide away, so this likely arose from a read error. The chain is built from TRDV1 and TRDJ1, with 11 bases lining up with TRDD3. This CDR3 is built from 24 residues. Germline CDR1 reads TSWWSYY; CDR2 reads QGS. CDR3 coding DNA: TGTGCTCTTGGGGCGACCCTCCCTGACTCGGTTCCTCTCTGGGGGATACCCTACACCAATAAACTCATCTTT. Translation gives CALGATLPDSVPLWGIPYTNKLIF.

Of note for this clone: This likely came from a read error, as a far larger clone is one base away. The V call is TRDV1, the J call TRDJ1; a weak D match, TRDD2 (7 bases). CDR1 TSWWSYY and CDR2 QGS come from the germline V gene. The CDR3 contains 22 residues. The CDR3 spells CALGEIPGPFLLWGAYTDRLIF. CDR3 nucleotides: TGTGCTCTTGGGGAAATCCCCGGGCCATTCCTACTCTGGGGAGCGTACACCGATAGACTCATCTTT.

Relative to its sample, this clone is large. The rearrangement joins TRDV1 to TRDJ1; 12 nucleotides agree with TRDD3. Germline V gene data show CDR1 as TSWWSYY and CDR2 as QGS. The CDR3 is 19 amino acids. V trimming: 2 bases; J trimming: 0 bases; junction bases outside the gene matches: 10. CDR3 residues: CALGESSTGGYSHTDKLIF. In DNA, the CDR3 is TGTGCTCTTGGGGAATCGAGCACTGGGGGATACTCTCACACCGATAAACTCATCTTT.